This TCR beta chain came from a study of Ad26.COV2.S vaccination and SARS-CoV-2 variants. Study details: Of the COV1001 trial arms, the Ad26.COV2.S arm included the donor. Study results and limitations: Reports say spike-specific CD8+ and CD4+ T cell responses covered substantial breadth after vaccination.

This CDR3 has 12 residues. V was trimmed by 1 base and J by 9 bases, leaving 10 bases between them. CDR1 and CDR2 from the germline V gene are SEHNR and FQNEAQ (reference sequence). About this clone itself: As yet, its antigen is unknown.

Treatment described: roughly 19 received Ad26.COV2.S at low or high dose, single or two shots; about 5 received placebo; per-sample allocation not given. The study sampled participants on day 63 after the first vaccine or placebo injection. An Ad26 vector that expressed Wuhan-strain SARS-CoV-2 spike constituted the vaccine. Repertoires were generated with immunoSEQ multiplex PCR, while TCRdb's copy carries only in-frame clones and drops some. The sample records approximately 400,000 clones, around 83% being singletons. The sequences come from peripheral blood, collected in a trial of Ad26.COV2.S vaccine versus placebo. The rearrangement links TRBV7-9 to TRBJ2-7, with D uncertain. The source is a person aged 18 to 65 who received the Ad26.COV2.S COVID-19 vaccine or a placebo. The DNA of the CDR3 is TGTGCCAGCAGCTTAGATAGAGGCCCGCAGTACTTC. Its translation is CASSLDRGPQYF.